The entry that follows covers one TCR beta chain sequence. Per germline, CDR1 SEHNR and CDR2 FQNEAQ (reference sequence). V was pared by 4 bases and J by 4 bases, with 16 bases of the junction left unmatched. The CDR3 is 18 residues long. The data were obtained in a study of CD8+ T cells in alopecia areata. RNA extraction was followed by reverse transcription into cDNA, which acted as the sequencing template. Profiled with immunoSEQ multiplex PCR; TCRdb holds only in-frame clones, not every one. The sample holds approximately 280,000 clones; 58% are singletons and the top ten take under 2%. Treatment of the sample: oral pan-JAK inhibitor, 5-10 mg twice daily.

This TCR was sampled from a human donor with alopecia areata. The source was CD4+ T cells sorted from blood, collected at week 24, from a patient treated with tofacitinib. The chain combines TRBV7-9 with TRBJ1-2, with 9 bases aligning to TRBD1. As DNA, the CDR3 is TGTGCCAGCAGCTCAACCCCCTCCGGGACAGGGATGCTCTATGGCTACACCTTC. It yields the protein CASSSTPSGTGMLYGYTF.